This T cell receptor beta chain was obtained from a study of vaccination and CD4 T cells after COVID-19. Treatment noted: roughly 11-day PBMC culture with coronavirus spike peptide pools or control peptides (ViraFEST assay). About 2.1 million PBMCs were grown per well alongside roughly 9 IU/ml IL-2 and about 9.5 ug/ml peptide pools. The V gene's germline CDR1 is MNHEY and CDR2 SMNVEV (reference sequence). V dropped 5 bases and J dropped 3; count of bases not matched to a gene: 7. This CDR3 has 15 residues. Note on this clonotype: As yet, its antigen is unknown.

Oncomine TCR Beta short-read sequencing was applied to DNA from cultured CD4+ T cells. Each CDR3 protein gets one entry after TCRdb re-called the PCR reads with MiXCR. The sample holds about 23,000 distinct CDR3 sequences, roughly 58% seen once. The receptor comes from a human donor who had recovered from COVID-19. Sequencing was carried out using CD4+ T cells from blood, cultured in vitro. The chain employs TRBV27 and TRBJ1-5, with 7 bases aligning to TRBD1. In DNA, the CDR3 is TGTGCCAGCAGTAGAACAGGGGACCACAATCAGCCCCAGCATTTT. This codes for CASSRTGDHNQPQHF.